The 6 T cell receptor beta chains below come from one sample, sequenced in a study of spatial heterogeneity in lung cancer. Study results and caveats: Expanded alpha and beta TCR counts within tumors tracked tumor mutation counts.

Sample time point: sample taken at primary tumor resection. What these receptors recognize is not known. TCRdb re-called the 5' RACE reads through MiXCR, storing one row per CDR3 protein. Here the sample spans approximately 4,900 distinct CDR3 sequences, just under 30% being singletons. This specimen consisted of lung tumor tissue, obtained at surgery. These receptors all stem from a female donor with early-stage non-small cell lung cancer.

This clonotype is deemed medium-sized. V and J are TRBV5-1 and TRBJ2-4; D is possibly TRBD2 (6 bases). CDR1 SGHRS and CDR2 YFSETQ come from the germline V gene. The CDR3 is made up of 15 amino acids. Trimming left V 0 bases short and J 2 bases short, with 9 bases between. Here the CDR3 reads CASSLDGGTKNIQYF. In DNA, the CDR3 is TGCGCCAGCAGCTTGGATGGGGGGACCAAAAACATTCAGTACTTC.

This clonotype appeared a few times. This sequence joins TRBV5-1 and TRBJ1-2; no definite D call. CDR3 length: 13 residues. V was cut by 5 bases and J by 0 bases, with 8 bases left in between. Germline V gene sequence: CDR1 SGHRS, CDR2 YFSETQ. CDR3 in amino acids: CASRGSSNYGYTF. As DNA, the CDR3 is TGCGCCAGCAGGGGATCCTCTAACTATGGCTACACCTTC.

This chain joins TRBV5-1 and TRBJ2-1; D uncertain. The CDR3 contains 14 residues. The V and J ends lost 2 bases and 7 bases respectively, with 13 bases between them. CDR1 and CDR2 (germline): SGHRS, YFSETQ. In nucleotides, the CDR3 is TGCGCCAGCAGCTTAGGGCAGTCCGTGAATGAGCAGTTCTTC. This sequence encodes CASSLGQSVNEQFF.

This clonotype was counted ten times or more. The gene calls are TRBV29-1 and TRBJ1-1, with D possibly being TRBD1 (5 bases). CDR3 length: 14 residues. Germline assignment: CDR1 SQVTM and CDR2 ANQGSEA. V lost 6 bases, J lost 1 base, and 15 bases lay in between. CDR3 DNA sequence: TGCAGCGTCCCCGTGGCAGGGCAGAACACTGAAGCTTTCTTT. Translation gives CSVPVAGQNTEAFF.

This chain joins TRBV7-2 and TRBJ2-1; D is ambiguous. Trimming cost V 1 base and J 10 bases, with 11 bases left between them. The CDR3 contains 13 residues. The germline gives CDR1 SGHTA, CDR2 FQGNSA. CDR3 nucleotide sequence: TGTGCCAGCAGCTTAGGCGGCAAATGGGAGCAGTTCTTC. This codes for CASSLGGKWEQFF.

By its share, this clonotype is medium-sized. The DNA of the CDR3 is TGTGCCAGCAGCCCCTTCCGGGTAGCGGGGAACAATGAGCAGTTCTTC. Translation gives CASSPFRVAGNNEQFF. This sequence joins TRBV7-8 and TRBJ2-1; TRBD2 aligns across 8 bases. The CDR3 length is 16 residues. Per the germline V gene, CDR1 is SGHVS and CDR2 is FQNEAQ. V shed 5 bases and J 5 bases; nucleotides not matched to a gene: 11.